This T cell receptor (beta chain) was identified in a study of identical twins. Study-wide results and limits: Compared with unrelated sharing, twin-shared out-of-frame alpha sequences had more low-probability sequences.

MiXCR, run by TCRdb on the 5' RACE reads, gives a single entry per CDR3 protein. This table holds 200,000 to 250,000 distinct CDR3 sequences, roughly a tenth found once. This clonotype was seen repeatedly, ten times or more. Its antigen is currently unknown. The sequencing sample was made of memory T cells sorted from blood. This clonotype originated in a man aged 50 or older in good health.

CDR3 sequence: CASSPVTGGSNEKLFF. The CDR3 DNA reads as TGTGCCAGCTCACCAGTAACAGGGGGCTCTAATGAAAAACTGTTTTTT. This chain uses TRBV18 with TRBJ1-4, with 9 positions matching TRBD1. The germline V gene has CDR1 KGHSH and CDR2 LQKENI. The V gene end was trimmed by 2 bases and the J gene end by 3 bases; junction bases not matched to a gene: 4. The CDR3 is 16 residues long.